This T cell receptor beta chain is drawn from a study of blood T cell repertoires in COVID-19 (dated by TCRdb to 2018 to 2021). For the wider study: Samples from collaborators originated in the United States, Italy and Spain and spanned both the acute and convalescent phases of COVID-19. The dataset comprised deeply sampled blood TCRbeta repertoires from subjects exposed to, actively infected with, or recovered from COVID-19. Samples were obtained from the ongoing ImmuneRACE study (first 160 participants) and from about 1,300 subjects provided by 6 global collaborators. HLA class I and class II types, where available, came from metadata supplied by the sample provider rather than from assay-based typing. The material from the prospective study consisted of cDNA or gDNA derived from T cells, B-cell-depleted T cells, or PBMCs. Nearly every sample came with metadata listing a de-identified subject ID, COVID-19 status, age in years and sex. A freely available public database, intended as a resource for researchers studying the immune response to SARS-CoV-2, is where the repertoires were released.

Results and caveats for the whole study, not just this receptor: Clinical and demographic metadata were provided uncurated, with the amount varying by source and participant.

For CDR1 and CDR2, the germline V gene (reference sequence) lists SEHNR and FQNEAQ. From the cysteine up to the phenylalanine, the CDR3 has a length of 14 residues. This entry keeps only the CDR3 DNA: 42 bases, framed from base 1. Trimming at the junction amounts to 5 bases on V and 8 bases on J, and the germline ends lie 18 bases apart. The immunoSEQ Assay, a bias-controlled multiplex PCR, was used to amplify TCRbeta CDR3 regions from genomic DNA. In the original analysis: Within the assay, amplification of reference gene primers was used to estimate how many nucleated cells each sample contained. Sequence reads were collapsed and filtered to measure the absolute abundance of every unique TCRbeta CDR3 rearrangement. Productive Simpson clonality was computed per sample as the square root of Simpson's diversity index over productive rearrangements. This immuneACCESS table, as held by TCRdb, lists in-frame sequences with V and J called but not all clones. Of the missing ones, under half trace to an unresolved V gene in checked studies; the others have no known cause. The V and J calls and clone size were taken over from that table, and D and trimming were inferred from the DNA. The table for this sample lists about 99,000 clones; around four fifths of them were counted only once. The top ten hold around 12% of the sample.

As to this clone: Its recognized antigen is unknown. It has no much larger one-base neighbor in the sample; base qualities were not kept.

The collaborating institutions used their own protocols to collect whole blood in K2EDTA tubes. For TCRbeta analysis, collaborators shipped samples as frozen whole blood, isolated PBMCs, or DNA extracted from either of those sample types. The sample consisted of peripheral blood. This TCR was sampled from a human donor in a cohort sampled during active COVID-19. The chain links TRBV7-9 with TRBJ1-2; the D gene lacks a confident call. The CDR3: CASSLRSSPGGYTF. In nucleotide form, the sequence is TGTGCCAGCAGCCTCCGATCTTCCCCGGGGGGCTACACCTTC. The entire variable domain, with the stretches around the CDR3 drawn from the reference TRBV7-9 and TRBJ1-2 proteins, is DTGVSQNPRHKITKRGQNVTFRCDPISEHNRLYWYRQTLGQGPEFLTYFQNEAQLEKSRLLSDRFSAERPKGSFSTLEIQRTEQGDSAMYLCASSLRSSPGGYTFGSGTRLTVV.